This TCR beta chain was captured in a study of shared clonotypes between healthy human individuals. The overall study: Each donor's CD4 naive and CD4 memory cells filled three plates apiece, CD8 naive two, and CD8 memory one.

The CDR3 spans 19 residues. The run depth of the assay was deep. Assay: immunoSEQ multiplex PCR; the TCRdb copy retains only in-frame clones and omits some. The table shows around 2.5 million clones, with under 95% occurring only once. This TCR was recovered from a man in his late teens or twenties in good health. Some clones in this sample may be carry-over from other donors' samples. Sequencing input: naive CD4+ T cells from PBMCs. Stated subset: CD45RA+ positively selected. The V call is TRBV21-1, the J call TRBJ2-1. TRBV21-1 corresponds to a pseudogene. CDR3 region: CASSKRQDPILSTYNEQFF. In DNA, the CDR3 is TGTGCCAGCAGCAAAAGGCAGGACCCCATCCTCTCTACTTACAATGAGCAGTTCTTC.